This T cell receptor beta chain was sequenced during a study of vaccination and CD4 T cells after COVID-19 (dated by TCRdb to between 2020 and 2023). For context, the study as a whole: Convalescent patients had a positive SARS-CoV-2 result on nasal swab PCR, and of these patients, several had mild disease and one had severe disease. In the convalescent cohort there were six males and four females, among whom were two Hispanic individuals, seven Caucasians, two Asians and one multiracial person. Participants received two doses of either the Pfizer-BioNTech BNT162b2 vaccine (n=8) or the Moderna mRNA-1273 vaccine (n=2). Post-COVID blood samples from convalescent patients were collected a median of around 100 days after diagnosis, with a range of roughly 30 to 170 days. Post-vaccine blood samples were taken a median of approximately 76 days after the second vaccine dose, with a range of roughly 14 to 250 days. Overlapping spike peptide pools from SARS-CoV-2 and from the common cold coronaviruses HCoV-NL63, HCoV-OC43 and HCoV-229E were used as culture stimuli. Control cultures used a CEFX viral epitope pool as positive control, an HIV-1 Nef peptide pool as negative control, or no peptide. In under twelve COVID-19 convalescent patients and a few infection-naive healthy vaccine recipients, researchers compared the spike-specific CD4+ TCR repertoire from before mRNA vaccination with the repertoire from after. On the study overall, not on this receptor specifically: Of the vaccine-specific clones found in convalescent patients, nearly all (304 of 307) were mono-reactive for SARS-CoV-2 spike instead of being cross-reactive with common cold coronaviruses. Although the median number of SARS-CoV-2-reactive clonotypes went up from roughly 23 after infection to around 40 after vaccination, the increase was not significant. Only a relatively small number of convalescent patients were included in the study, and early timepoints following natural infection were not analyzed. In convalescent patients, a median about 86% of post-vaccine SARS-CoV-2-reactive clones were detected only after vaccination, suggesting vaccine-specific priming.

As encoded in the germline V gene, CDR1 is ENHRY while CDR2 is SYGVKD. The CDR3 holds 16 amino acids from the cysteine to the phenylalanine. Of all the DNA, just the CDR3 is kept, 48 bases in frame from base 1. The junction carries 14 bases between V and J, which are trimmed by 3 bases and 0 bases respectively. Libraries came from PCR. DNA from cultured CD4+ T cells underwent TCR sequencing with the Oncomine TCR Beta short-read assay at the Johns Hopkins FTIC core. The QIAamp micro DNA kit was used to extract genomic DNA from the cultured CD4+ T cells. Oncomine TCR Beta libraries from cultured CD4+ T cells were pooled using unique dual indexes and sequenced on an Illumina iSeq 100. Per the source publication's procedure: Non-productive sequences were filtered out, and CDR3s that did not start with C, did not end with F or W, or were shorter than 7 amino acids were discarded. The MANAFEST web application identified antigen-specific clonotypes by comparing peptide-stimulated wells against reference wells and other culture wells. Positive clones required FDR below 0.05, an odds ratio above 5, and productive frequency above 0.1% in at least two of three replicate wells. A clonotype was classed as cross-reactive if the clonotype showed significant expansion both in SARS-CoV-2 spike wells and in at least one common cold coronavirus spike condition. CDR3 homology was assessed with Levenshtein distances (stringdist) and unrooted phylogenetic trees (ape) in R version 3.6.1. TCRdb reworked the public reads: Q25 trimming with fastp, MiXCR clone assembly, productive beta chains retained. Every distinct CDR3 protein forms one entry, paired with its most common genes and DNA. The V and J calls follow TCRdb's processing rather than the paper's. Within this sample are over 10,000 distinct CDR3 sequences, with approximately 60% of them counted one time only. Approximately 10% of the sample goes to the ten largest clones.

For this clonotype: The clone's antigen remains unknown. Per-base qualities were not stored, and no clone one base away is much larger.

In the paper's terms, the treatment or condition label means: approximately 10-day PBMC culture with coronavirus spike peptide pools or control peptides (ViraFEST assay). The ViraFEST assay, used in the study, expanded antigen-specific T cells with peptide pools and then identified the expanded clonotypes through TCR sequencing. The positive SARS-CoV-2 PCR tests of the convalescent patients were dated from March to December 2020, before the Alpha, Beta and Delta variants emerged in the United States. PBMCs were cultured at under 2.5 million per well in IMDM supplemented with roughly 5.2% human AB serum and around 10 IU/ml IL-2, with about 11 ug/ml peptide pools added. On days 3 and 7, half of the culture medium was replaced with fresh IL-2-containing medium. After 10 days of culture, CD4+ T cells were isolated by negative selection with the EasySep CD4+ T cell isolation kit. PBMCs were separated from whole blood using Ficoll-Paque Plus gradient centrifugation and then either used fresh or cryopreserved at -140C. In general, triplicate wells were set up for every culture condition.

This receptor was taken from a human donor who had recovered from COVID-19. What was sequenced was CD4+ T cells from blood, cultured in vitro. The sequence is built from TRBV10-3 and TRBJ1-1, with TRBD1 perhaps the D gene, on 6 matching bases. The CDR3 region reads CAISEPTGGLNTEAFF. In nucleotides, the sequence is TGTGCCATCAGTGAACCGACAGGCGGCTTGAACACTGAAGCTTTCTTT.